These 5 T cell receptor beta chains share one sample of origin, sequenced in a study of regulatory T cells in long-lasting Graves disease. Relying on iRepertoire HTBI primers and Arm-PCR of CDR3 regions, the team built TCR beta libraries. TCRdb fed the multiplex PCR reads into MiXCR, producing one record per CDR3 protein. The data hold about 300,000 distinct CDR3 sequences, with 15% to 20% observed a single time. Time point given: newly diagnosed GD, antithyroid drugs for less than 3 months. Scientists built the TCR library using RNA that was extracted from PBMCs. Here the sequenced sample was peripheral blood mononuclear cells (PBMCs), taken at new diagnosis, from a patient treated with antithyroid drugs. Every receptor here comes from a female donor with Graves disease.

This clonotype was seen more than once but under ten times. A much larger clone differs by one base, so this may be a read error. The rearrangement joins TRBV9 to TRBJ2-5; tentatively, D is TRBD1 (6 bases). CDR1 is SGDLS, CDR2 YYNGEE, per germline. The CDR3 totals 16 residues. DNA of the CDR3: TGTGCCAGCAGCGTACTATCAGGGGCGGGCCAAGAGGCCCAGTACTTC. Protein: CASSVLSGAGQEAQYF.

This clonotype was detected ten times or more. The chain combines TRBV15 with TRBJ2-3; no firm D call. This CDR3 contains 16 residues. Trimming pared 1 base from V and 2 bases from J, leaving 13 bases between. Per the germline V gene, CDR1 is LNHNV and CDR2 is YYDKDF (reference sequence). The CDR3 spells CATSRASFQLTDTQYF. The CDR3 DNA is TGTGCCACCAGCAGAGCATCCTTTCAACTCACAGATACGCAGTATTTT.

This clonotype was observed a single time. This sequence may be a read error, since a much larger clone differs from it by one base. This rearrangement joins TRBV7-9 to TRBJ2-1; 13 bases are a match to TRBD2. CDR3 length: 17 amino acids. Per germline, CDR1 SEHNR and CDR2 FQNEAQ (reference sequence). The V segment lost 5 bases and the J segment 2 bases; nucleotides outside the gene matches: 6. In DNA, the CDR3 is TGTGCCAGCAGCCCGGGACTAGCGGGACTGGCCTACAATGAGCAGTTCTTC. It specifies CASSPGLAGLAYNEQFF.

The sample holds many counts of this clonotype. The chain couples TRBV27 to TRBJ2-7; 11 nucleotides align to TRBD2. Germline V gene data show CDR1 as MNHEY and CDR2 as SMNVEV (reference sequence). After removal of 6 bases from V and 4 bases from J, the junction contained 17 bases not matched to a gene. The CDR3 extends over 18 amino acids. The CDR3 bases are TGTGCCAGCAGACCTTACCCCTCAACTAGCGGGAGCATGTACGAGCAGTACTTC. Its translation: CASRPYPSTSGSMYEQYF.

Regarding this clonotype: A single base separates this from a much larger clone, so it may be a read error. The CDR3 nucleotides are TGTGCCAGCAGTGGGACCCGGAGCTCCTACGAGCAGTACTTC. This codes for CASSGTRSSYEQYF. The chain carries TRBV12-3 or TRBV12-4 and TRBJ2-7, with D tentatively TRBD1 or TRBD2 (5 bases each). Trimming pared 5 bases from V and 0 bases from J, leaving 11 bases between. The CDR3 runs 14 residues.